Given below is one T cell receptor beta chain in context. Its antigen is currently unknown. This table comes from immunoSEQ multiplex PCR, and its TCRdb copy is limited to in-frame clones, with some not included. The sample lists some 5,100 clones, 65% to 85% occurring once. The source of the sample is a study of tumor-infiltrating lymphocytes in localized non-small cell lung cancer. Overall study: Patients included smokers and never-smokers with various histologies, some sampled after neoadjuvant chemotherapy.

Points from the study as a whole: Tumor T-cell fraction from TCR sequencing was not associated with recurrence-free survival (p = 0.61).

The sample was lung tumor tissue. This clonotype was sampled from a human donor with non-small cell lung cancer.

CDR3 in DNA: TGCAGCGTTGTGGCCTACACTGAAGCTTTCTTT. Its protein is CSVVAYTEAFF. The genes are TRBV29-1 and TRBJ1-1; D is undetermined. Germline lookup yields CDR1 SQVTM and CDR2 ANQGSEA. The CDR3 covers 11 residues. The V and J ends lost 4 bases and 3 bases respectively, with 6 bases between them.